Here is one T cell receptor beta chain with its context. Its antigen is currently unknown. This sample is part of a study of regulatory dendritic cells for organ transplantation. Regarding the study as a whole: The most alloreactive TCR clonotypes were found in resting memory CD8+ cells. Memory CD8+ T cells were the most oligoclonal; naive cells were highly diverse. Considerable individual heterogeneity was seen in alloreactive memory CD8+ T cells. Memory CD8+ clonal expansion seemed more limited with regulatory than mature dendritic cells.

Between the trimmed V and J ends, which lost 3 bases and 7 bases, there was a span of 12 bases. The germline V gene has CDR1 MNHNS and CDR2 SASEGT. The CDR3 loop spans 13 amino acids. Assay: immunoSEQ multiplex PCR; the TCRdb copy retains only in-frame clones and omits some. The sample holds under 25,000 clones; 74% are singletons and the top ten take 0.92%. This chain links TRBV6-1 with TRBJ1-2; TRBD1 is a possible D gene (5 bases). The specimen was memory CD4+ T cells from blood. Subset described: CD45RO+ memory T cells. The sequence came from a human donor in good health. The CDR3 coding sequence is TGTGCCAGCAGTGAGTCCAGGGTGAGTGGCTACACCTTC. Protein sequence: CASSESRVSGYTF.